This TCR beta chain was sequenced during a study of identical twins. Study-level findings and limits: Surplus twin overlap in beta out-of-frame sequences was less pronounced.

In regard to this clonotype: Its antigen remains unknown.

The V and J ends lost 3 bases and 4 bases respectively, with 19 bases between them. Germline V gene sequence: CDR1 SGHRS, CDR2 YFSETQ. The CDR3 consists of 16 residues. TCRdb ran MiXCR on the 5' RACE reads and lists one entry per CDR3 protein. The repertoire holds approximately 550,000 distinct CDR3 sequences, with under 25% as singletons. These records were also assigned to another study, of yellow fever vaccine responses in identical twins.

The clonotype was recovered from a woman younger than 35 in good health. This chain connects TRBV5-1 to TRBJ2-5; D is undetermined. The sample was CD4+ T cells sorted from blood. The DNA for the CDR3 is TGCGCCAGCAGCTCAAGACTGACATCTCCCCCAGAGACCCAGTACTTC. As protein: CASSSRLTSPPETQYF.